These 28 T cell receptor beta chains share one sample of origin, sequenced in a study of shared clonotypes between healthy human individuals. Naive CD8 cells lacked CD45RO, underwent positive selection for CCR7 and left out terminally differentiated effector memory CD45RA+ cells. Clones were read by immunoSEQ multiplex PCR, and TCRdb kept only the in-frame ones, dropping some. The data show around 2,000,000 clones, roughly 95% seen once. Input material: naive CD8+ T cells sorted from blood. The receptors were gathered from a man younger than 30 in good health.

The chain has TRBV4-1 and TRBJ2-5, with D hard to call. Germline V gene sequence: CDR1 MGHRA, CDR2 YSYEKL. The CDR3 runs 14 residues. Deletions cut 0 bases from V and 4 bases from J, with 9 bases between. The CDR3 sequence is CASSQEKGPETQYF. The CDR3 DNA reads TGCGCCAGCAGCCAAGAAAAGGGCCCAGAGACCCAGTACTTC.

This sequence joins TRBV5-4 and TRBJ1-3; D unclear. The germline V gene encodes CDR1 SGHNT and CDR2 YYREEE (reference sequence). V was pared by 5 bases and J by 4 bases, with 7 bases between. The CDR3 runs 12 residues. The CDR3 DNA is TGTGCCAGCAGAGACGGCGGAAACACCATATATTTT. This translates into CASRDGGNTIYF. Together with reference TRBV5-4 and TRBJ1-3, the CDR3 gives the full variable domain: ETGVTQSPTHLIKTRGQQVTLRCSSQSGHNTVSWYQQALGQGPQFIFQYYREEENGRGNFPPRFSGLQFPNYSSELNVNALELDDSALYLCASRDGGNTIYFGEGSWLTVV.

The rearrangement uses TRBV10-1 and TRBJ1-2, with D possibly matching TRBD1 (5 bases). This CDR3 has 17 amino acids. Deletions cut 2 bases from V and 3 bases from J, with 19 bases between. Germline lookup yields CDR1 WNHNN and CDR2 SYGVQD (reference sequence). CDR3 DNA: TGCGCCAGCAGTGAGCGGGCGGAACAGGACTCCTACTATGGCTACACCTTC. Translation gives CASSERAEQDSYYGYTF.

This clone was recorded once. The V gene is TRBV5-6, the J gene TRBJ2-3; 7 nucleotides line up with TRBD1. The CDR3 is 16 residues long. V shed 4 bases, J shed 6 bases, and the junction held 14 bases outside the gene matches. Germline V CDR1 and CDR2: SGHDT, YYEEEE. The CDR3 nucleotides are TGTGCCAGCAGCCCGGCGACAGGGTTTTCTTCGGATACGCAGTATTTT. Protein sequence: CASSPATGFSSDTQYF.

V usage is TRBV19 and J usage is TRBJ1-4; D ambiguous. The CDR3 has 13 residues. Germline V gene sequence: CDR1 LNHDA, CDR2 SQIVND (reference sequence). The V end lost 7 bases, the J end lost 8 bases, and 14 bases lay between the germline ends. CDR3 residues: CASTETPREKLFF. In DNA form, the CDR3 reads TGTGCCAGTACTGAGACCCCGAGAGAAAAACTGTTTTTT.

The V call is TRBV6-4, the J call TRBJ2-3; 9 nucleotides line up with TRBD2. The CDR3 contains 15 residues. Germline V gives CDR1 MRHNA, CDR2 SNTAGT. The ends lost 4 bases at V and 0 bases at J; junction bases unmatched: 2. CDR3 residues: CASSGGGASTDTQYF. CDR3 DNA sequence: TGTGCCAGCAGTGGCGGGGGGGCTAGCACAGATACGCAGTATTTT.

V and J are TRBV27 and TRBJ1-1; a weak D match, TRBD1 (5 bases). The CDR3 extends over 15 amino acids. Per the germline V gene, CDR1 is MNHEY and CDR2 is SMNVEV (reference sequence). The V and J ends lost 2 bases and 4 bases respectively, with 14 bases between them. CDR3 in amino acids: CASSLLPGKGTEAFF. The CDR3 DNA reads TGTGCCAGCAGTTTACTCCCAGGGAAGGGCACTGAAGCTTTCTTT.

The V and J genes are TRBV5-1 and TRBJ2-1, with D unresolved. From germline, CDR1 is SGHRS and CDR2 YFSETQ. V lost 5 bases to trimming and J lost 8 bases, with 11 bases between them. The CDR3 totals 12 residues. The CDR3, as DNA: TGCGCCAGCAGGCTTCTGGTGGATGAGCAGTTCTTC. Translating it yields CASRLLVDEQFF.

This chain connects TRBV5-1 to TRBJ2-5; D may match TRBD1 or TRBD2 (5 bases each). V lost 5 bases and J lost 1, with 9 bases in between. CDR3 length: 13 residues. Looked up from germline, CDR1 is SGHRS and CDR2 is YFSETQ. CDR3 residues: CASRRDGQETQYF. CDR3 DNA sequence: TGCGCCAGCAGAAGGGACGGCCAAGAGACCCAGTACTTC. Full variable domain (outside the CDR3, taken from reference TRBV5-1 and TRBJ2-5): KAGVTQTPRYLIKTRGQQVTLSCSPISGHRSVSWYQQTPGQGLQFLFEYFSETQRNKGNFPGRFSGRQFSNSRSEMNVSTLELGDSALYLCASRRDGQETQYFGPGTRLLVL.

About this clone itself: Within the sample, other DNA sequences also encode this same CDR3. The DNA of the CDR3 is TGTGCCAGCAGTCTCCAGGGGGCGGTCGGGGAGCTGTTTTTT. Translation gives CASSLQGAVGELFF. This chain connects TRBV27 to TRBJ2-2, with 8 bases identical to TRBD1. Germline lookup yields CDR1 MNHEY and CDR2 SMNVEV (reference sequence). J gave up 7 bases and V 5 bases, and 6 bases lay outside the gene matches. The CDR3 extends over 14 amino acids.

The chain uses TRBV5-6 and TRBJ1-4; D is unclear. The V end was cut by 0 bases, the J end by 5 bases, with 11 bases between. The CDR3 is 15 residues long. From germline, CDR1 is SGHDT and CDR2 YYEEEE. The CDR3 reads CASSLGLQENEKLFF. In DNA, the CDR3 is TGTGCCAGCAGCTTGGGGCTGCAGGAGAATGAAAAACTGTTTTTT.

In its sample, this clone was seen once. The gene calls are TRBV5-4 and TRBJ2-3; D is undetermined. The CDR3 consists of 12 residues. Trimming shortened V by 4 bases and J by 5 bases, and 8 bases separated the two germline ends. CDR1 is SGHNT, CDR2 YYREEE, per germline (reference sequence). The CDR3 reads CASSHTGDTQYF. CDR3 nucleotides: TGTGCCAGCAGCCATACTGGAGATACGCAGTATTTT.

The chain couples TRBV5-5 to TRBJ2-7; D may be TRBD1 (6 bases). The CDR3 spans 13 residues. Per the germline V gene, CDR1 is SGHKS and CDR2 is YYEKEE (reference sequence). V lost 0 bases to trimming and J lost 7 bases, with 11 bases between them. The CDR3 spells CASSLGVTGEQYF. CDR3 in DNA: TGTGCCAGCAGCTTGGGGGTGACAGGAGAGCAGTACTTC. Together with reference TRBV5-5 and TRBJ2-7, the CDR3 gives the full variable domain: DAGVTQSPTHLIKTRGQQVTLRCSPISGHKSVSWYQQVLGQGPQFIFQYYEKEERGRGNFPDRFSARQFPNYSSELNVNALLLGDSALYLCASSLGVTGEQYFGPGTRLTVT.

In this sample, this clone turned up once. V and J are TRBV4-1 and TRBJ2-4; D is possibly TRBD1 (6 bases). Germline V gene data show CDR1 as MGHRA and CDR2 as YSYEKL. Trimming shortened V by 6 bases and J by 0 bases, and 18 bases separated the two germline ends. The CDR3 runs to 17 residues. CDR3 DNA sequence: TGCGCCAGCAGAGCACAGACAGGCGAAATAGCCAAAAACATTCAGTACTTC. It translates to CASRAQTGEIAKNIQYF.

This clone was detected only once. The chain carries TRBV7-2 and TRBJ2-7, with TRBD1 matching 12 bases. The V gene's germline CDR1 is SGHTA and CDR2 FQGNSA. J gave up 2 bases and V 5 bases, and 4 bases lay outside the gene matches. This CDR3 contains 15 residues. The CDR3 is CASSLGQGAPYEQYF. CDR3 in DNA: TGTGCCAGCAGCCTGGGACAGGGGGCACCCTACGAGCAGTACTTC. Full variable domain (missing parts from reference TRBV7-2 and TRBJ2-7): GAGVSQSPSNKVTEKGKDVELRCDPISGHTALYWYRQSLGQGLEFLIYFQGNSAPDKSGLPSDRFSAERTGGSVSTLTIQRTQQEDSAVYLCASSLGQGAPYEQYFGPGTRLTVT.

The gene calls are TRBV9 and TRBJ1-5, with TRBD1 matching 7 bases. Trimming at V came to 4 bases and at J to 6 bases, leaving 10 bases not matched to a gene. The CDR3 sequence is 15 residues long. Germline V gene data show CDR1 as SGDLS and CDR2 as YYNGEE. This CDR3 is CASSPTGMAVQPQHF. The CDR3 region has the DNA TGTGCCAGCAGCCCGACAGGGATGGCAGTTCAGCCCCAGCATTTT.

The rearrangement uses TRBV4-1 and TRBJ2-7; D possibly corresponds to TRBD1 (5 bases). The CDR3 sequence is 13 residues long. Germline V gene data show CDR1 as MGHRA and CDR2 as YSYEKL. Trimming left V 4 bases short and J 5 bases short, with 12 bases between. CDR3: CASSPNRPDEQYF. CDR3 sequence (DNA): TGCGCCAGCAGCCCAAACAGGCCTGACGAGCAGTACTTC.

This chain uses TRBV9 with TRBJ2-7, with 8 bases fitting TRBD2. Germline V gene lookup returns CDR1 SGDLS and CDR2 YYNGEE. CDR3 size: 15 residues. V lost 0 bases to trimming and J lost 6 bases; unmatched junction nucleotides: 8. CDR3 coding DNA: TGTGCCAGCAGCGTAGGGGGTAGCGGGATGGGCGAGCAGTACTTC. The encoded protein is CASSVGGSGMGEQYF.

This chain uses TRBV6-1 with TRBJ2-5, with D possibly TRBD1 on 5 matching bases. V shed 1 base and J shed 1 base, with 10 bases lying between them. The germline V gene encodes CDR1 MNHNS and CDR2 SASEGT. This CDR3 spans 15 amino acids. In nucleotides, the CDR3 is TGTGCCAGCAGTGAAGGCGTGACAGTCCAAGAGACCCAGTACTTC. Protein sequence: CASSEGVTVQETQYF.

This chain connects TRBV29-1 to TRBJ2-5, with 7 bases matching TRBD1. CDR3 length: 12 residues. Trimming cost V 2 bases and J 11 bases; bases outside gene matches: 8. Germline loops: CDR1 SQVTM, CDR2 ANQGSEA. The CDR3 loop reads CSVETLGDSQYF. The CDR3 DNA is TGCAGCGTTGAAACTTTAGGGGACAGTCAGTACTTC.

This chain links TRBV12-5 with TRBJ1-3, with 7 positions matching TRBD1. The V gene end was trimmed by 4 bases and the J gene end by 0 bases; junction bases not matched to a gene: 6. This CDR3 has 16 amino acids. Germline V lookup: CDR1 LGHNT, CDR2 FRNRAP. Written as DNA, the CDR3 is TGTGCTAGTGGTTCTCGACAGGGTCTCTCTGGAAACACCATATATTTT. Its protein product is CASGSRQGLSGNTIYF.

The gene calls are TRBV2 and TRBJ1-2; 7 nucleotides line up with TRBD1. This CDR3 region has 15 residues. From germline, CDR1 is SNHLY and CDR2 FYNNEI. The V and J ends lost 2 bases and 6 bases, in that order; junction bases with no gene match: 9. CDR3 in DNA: TGTGCCAGCAGTGAACCCTTCGGACAGGAAGATGGCTACACCTTC. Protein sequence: CASSEPFGQEDGYTF.

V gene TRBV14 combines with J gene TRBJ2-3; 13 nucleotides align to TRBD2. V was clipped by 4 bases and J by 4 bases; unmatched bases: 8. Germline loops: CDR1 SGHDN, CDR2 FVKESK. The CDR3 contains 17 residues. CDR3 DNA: TGTGCCAGCAGCCCCTGGACTAGCGGGAGATTTGCAGATACGCAGTATTTT. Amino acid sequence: CASSPWTSGRFADTQYF.

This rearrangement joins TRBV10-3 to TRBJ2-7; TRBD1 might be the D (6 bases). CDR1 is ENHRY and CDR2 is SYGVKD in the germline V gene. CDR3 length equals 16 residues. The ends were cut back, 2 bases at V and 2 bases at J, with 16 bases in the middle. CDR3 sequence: CAISEVGRAGAYEQYF. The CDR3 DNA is TGTGCCATCAGTGAGGTTGGGCGGGCAGGGGCCTACGAGCAGTACTTC.

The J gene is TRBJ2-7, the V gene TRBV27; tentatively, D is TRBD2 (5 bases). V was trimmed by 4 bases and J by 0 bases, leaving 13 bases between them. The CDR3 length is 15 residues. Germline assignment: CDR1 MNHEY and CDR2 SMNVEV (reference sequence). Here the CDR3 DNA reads TGTGCCAGCAGTTCCATGGACGGGAACTCCTACGAGCAGTACTTC. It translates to CASSSMDGNSYEQYF.

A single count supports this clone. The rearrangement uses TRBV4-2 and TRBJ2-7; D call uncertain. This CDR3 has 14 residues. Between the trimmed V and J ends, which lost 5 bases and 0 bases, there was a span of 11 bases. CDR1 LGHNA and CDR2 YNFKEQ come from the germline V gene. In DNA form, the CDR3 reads TGTGCCAGCAGCGAAGGCAGGTTCTCCTACGAGCAGTACTTC. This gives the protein CASSEGRFSYEQYF.

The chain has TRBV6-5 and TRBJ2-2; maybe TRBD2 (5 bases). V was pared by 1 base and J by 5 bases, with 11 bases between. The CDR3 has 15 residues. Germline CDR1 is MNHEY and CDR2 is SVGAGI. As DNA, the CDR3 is TGTGCCAGCAGTTACTACCGGACTGTAACCGGGGAGCTGTTTTTT. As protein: CASSYYRTVTGELFF.

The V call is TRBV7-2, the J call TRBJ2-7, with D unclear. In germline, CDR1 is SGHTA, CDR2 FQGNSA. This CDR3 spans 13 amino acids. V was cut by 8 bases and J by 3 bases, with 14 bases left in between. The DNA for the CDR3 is TGTGCCAGCTCAACTTATACTTACTACGAGCAGTACTTC. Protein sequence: CASSTYTYYEQYF.